Shown below are 11 T cell receptor beta chains from a single sample sequenced in a study of shared clonotypes between healthy human individuals. Using immunoSEQ multiplex PCR, the repertoire was profiled, and TCRdb retains in-frame clones only, with some absent. The sample consists of about 510,000 clones, around 79% of them appearing once. Sequenced: PBMCs. Source of these receptors: a woman in her thirties or forties in good health. Some clones in this sample may be carry-over from other donors' samples.

The chain couples TRBV29-1 to TRBJ2-1; D call uncertain. V was cut by 5 bases and J by 8 bases, with 16 bases left in between. Germline V gene sequence: CDR1 SQVTM, CDR2 ANQGSEA. The CDR3 extends over 13 amino acids. The CDR3 here is CSVRTTVSHEQFF. The CDR3 region has the DNA TGCAGCGTTAGAACTACCGTCTCGCATGAGCAGTTCTTC.

V gene TRBV5-5 combines with J gene TRBJ1-3; D is undetermined. The CDR3 sequence is 17 residues long. Germline CDR1 is SGHKS and CDR2 is YYEKEE (reference sequence). The germline V and J ends were trimmed by 4 bases and 0 bases, with 17 bases remaining between them. The CDR3 region has the DNA TGTGCCAGCAGCACGGCCGACCCCAGGATCTCTGGAAACACCATATATTTT. Amino acids: CASSTADPRISGNTIYF.

There are a few counts of this clone. The same CDR3 is also encoded by other DNA sequences in this sample. V and J are TRBV28 and TRBJ2-3; no definite D call. In germline, CDR1 is MDHEN, CDR2 SYDVKM. V lost 2 bases, J lost 0 bases, and 12 bases lay in between. This CDR3 contains 16 residues. For the CDR3, the DNA is TGTGCCAGCAGTTTAATGGGTACTACTAGCACAGATACGCAGTATTTT. Protein product: CASSLMGTTSTDTQYF.

V is TRBV27 and J is TRBJ2-7; 8 positions match TRBD1. The CDR3 is 14 residues long. Germline values: CDR1 MNHEY, CDR2 SMNVEV (reference sequence). The junction had 10 bases not matched to a gene; V was cut back by 5 bases and J by 7 bases. CDR3 region: CASSPTGGIVEQYF. The DNA of the CDR3 is TGTGCCAGCAGTCCCACAGGGGGGATCGTTGAGCAGTACTTC.

The chain uses TRBV9 and TRBJ1-3; a possible D gene is TRBD1 (5 bases). Deletions cut 0 bases from V and 2 bases from J, with 9 bases between. The germline V gene has CDR1 SGDLS and CDR2 YYNGEE. The CDR3 has 15 amino acids. CDR3 amino acids: CASSVAPGPGNTIYF. In nucleotides, the CDR3 is TGTGCCAGCAGCGTAGCTCCGGGACCTGGAAACACCATATATTTT.

This clone appeared once. The rearrangement uses TRBV19 and TRBJ2-7, with 7 bases that match TRBD1. Germline V gene lookup returns CDR1 LNHDA and CDR2 SQIVND (reference sequence). J lost 2 bases, V lost 6 bases, and 7 bases had no gene match. CDR3 length: 14 amino acids. This CDR3 reads CASRRGQVPYEQYF. CDR3 coding DNA: TGTGCCAGTAGACGCGGACAGGTCCCCTACGAGCAGTACTTC.

The V call is TRBV21-1, the J call TRBJ1-1. TRBV21-1 represents a pseudogene. This CDR3 is built from 13 residues. CDR3 in DNA: TGTGCCAGCCAAGTGGGTAGGGAAACTGAAGCTTTCTTT. Its protein product is CASQVGRETEAFF.

The chain links TRBV7-9 to TRBJ2-7; TRBD2 aligns across 10 bases. Germline V gene lookup returns CDR1 SEHNR and CDR2 FQNEAQ (reference sequence). V was clipped by 3 bases and J by 5 bases; unmatched bases: 10. CDR3 length equals 16 residues. In DNA, the CDR3 is TGTGCCAGCAGCTTGGACCTAGCGGGAGTCCTCCACGAGCAGTACTTC. Translation gives CASSLDLAGVLHEQYF. Supplemented by reference TRBV7-9 and TRBJ2-7, the full variable domain reads DTGVSQNPRHKITKRGQNVTFRCDPISEHNRLYWYRQTLGQGPEFLTYFQNEAQLEKSRLLSDRFSAERPKGSFSTLEIQRTEQGDSAMYLCASSLDLAGVLHEQYFGPGTRLTVT.

The sample holds a few counts of this clone. This chain links TRBV4-1 with TRBJ1-5, with unresolved D. Germline assignment: CDR1 MGHRA and CDR2 YSYEKL. This CDR3 contains 15 residues. V gave up 3 bases and J gave up 0 bases, with 9 bases separating them. The CDR3 sequence: CASSQGPYSNQPQHF. The CDR3 bases are TGCGCCAGCAGCCAGGGCCCCTATAGCAATCAGCCCCAGCATTTT.

This clone occurred a few times. The chain uses TRBV4-1 and TRBJ1-4; 8 nucleotides match TRBD1. Trimming took 4 bases from V and 6 from J; bases not matched to a gene: 4. This CDR3 is 14 amino acids long. In germline, CDR1 is MGHRA, CDR2 YSYEKL. In DNA form, the CDR3 reads TGCGCCAGCAGCCGACAGGGGAGGGATGAAAAACTGTTTTTT. Amino acid sequence: CASSRQGRDEKLFF.

The rearrangement joins TRBV9 to TRBJ2-3; no definite D call. Germline V gene sequence: CDR1 SGDLS, CDR2 YYNGEE. Trimming took off 0 bases at V and 9 bases at J, with 20 bases between the two ends. This CDR3 region has 16 residues. The CDR3, as DNA: TGTGCCAGCAGCGTAGAAGGAACTATACGCCTTGGGACGCAGTATTTT. Translation gives CASSVEGTIRLGTQYF. The full variable domain, completed using reference TRBV9 and TRBJ2-3, is DSGVTQTPKHLITATGQRVTLRCSPRSGDLSVYWYQQSLDQGLQFLIQYYNGEERAKGNILERFSAQQFPDLHSELNLSSLELGDSALYFCASSVEGTIRLGTQYFGPGTRLTVL.